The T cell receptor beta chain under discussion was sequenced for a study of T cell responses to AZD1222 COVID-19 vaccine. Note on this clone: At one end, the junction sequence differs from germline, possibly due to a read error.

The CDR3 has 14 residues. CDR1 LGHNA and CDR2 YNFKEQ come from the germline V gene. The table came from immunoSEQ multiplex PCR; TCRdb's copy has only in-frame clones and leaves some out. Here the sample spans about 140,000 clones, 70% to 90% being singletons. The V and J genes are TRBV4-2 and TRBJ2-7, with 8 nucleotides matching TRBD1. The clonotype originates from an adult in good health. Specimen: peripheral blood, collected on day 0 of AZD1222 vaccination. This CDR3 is CASSEDRGGYEQYF. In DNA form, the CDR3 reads TGTGCCAGCAGCGAAGACAGGGGTGGCTACGAGCAGTACTTC.